This note documents a single T cell receptor beta chain sequence. It lacks a known antigen. Qualities for individual bases were not recorded, and no much larger clone is one base off. The data belong to a study of CD4 T cells in relation to SARS-CoV-2 and coronaviruses (dated by TCRdb to about 2021). For the study in its entirety: In the ViraFEST assay, PBMCs were grown with antigen for roughly ten days, and TCR beta CDR3s were then sequenced to identify antigen-specific clonal expansions. An HIV-1 Nef peptide pool or a culture without peptide was used as the negative reference condition. Patient-derived lymphoblastoid cell lines were used to map the HLA restriction of shared crossreactive spike epitopes. At the level of individual TCR clonotypes, the study evaluated whether memory CD4+ T cells crossreact between the spike proteins of SARS-CoV-2 and those of common cold coronaviruses. The Adaptive Biotechnologies TCR-sequencing kit was used to sequence samples from a few pre-COVID donors and the naive versus memory experiments, whereas other data were Illumina-based. A different TCR-beta assay, based on Illumina, was used to sequence expansion assays from other donors in the study.

General conclusions and limits of the study: Small numbers of patients and of tested TCRs were a limitation of the study. Pre-pandemic and post-infection samples were not both contributed by any donor, so tracing of the source of pre-existing responses was limited. About 60% of donors had memory CD4+ clonotypes that crossrecognized SARS-CoV-2 and at least one common cold coronavirus spike. Crossreactivity analysis centred on spike protein, so crossreactivity against other viral proteins was not assessed. Compared with monoreactive clones, crossreactive clones had significantly weaker SARS-CoV-2-driven expansion, a result consistent with antigenic imprinting.

Library generation was performed with the immunoSEQ multiplex PCR assay. Per the source publication's procedure: During preprocessing, nonproductive sequences were removed, along with CDR3s that did not begin with C, did not end with F or W, or were shorter than 7 amino acids. The MANAFEST web app identified antigen-specific clonotypes based on expansion compared with the reference and other culture wells. A clone counted as positive if significantly expanded in 2 of 3 replicate wells versus the reference culture at FDR below 0.05. Positive clones also required significant expansion versus all other tandem wells and an odds ratio above 5. After three terminal residues were trimmed from each end, CDR3 homology was quantified as pairwise Levenshtein distance using the stringdist R package. Drawn from immuneACCESS, this table holds only the in-frame rearrangements with V and J called that TCRdb kept. Clones are partly lost; checked studies trace under half to an unresolved V gene and leave the rest unexplained. V and J calls plus clone size are reproduced from that table; the DNA served to infer D and trimming. The sample table shows roughly 10,000 clones, and approximately 74% are seen once. The ten largest clones add up to approximately 18% of the sample.

Trimming costs V 6 bases and J 5 bases, and their ends lie 21 bases apart. From a lookup of the germline V gene (reference sequence), CDR1 and CDR2 are LNHDA and SQIVND. Counted from cysteine to phenylalanine, this CDR3 has 16 amino acids. Only the CDR3 region is kept as DNA, spanning 48 bases read in frame from base 1. CD4+ T cells from unexposed donors were collected before the COVID-19 pandemic (2011-2018). After about 10 days of culture, CD4+ T cells were isolated with the EasySep CD4+ T cell isolation kit. As far as cell numbers permitted, CD4+ T cells from unexposed donors were tested for reactivity against SARS-CoV-2 S and N as well as four spike pools from common cold coronaviruses. PBMCs were cultured at under 2.5 million per well in IMDM supplemented with around 5% human AB serum and approximately 9.8 IU/ml IL-2. Half of the culture medium was replaced with fresh IL-2-containing medium on days 3 and 7. Triplicate replicate wells were generally used for each peptide culture condition. The leukapheresis product for the unexposed donors was obtained through commercial purchase. Ficoll-Paque PLUS gradient centrifugation was used to isolate PBMCs from leukapheresis product or whole blood. PBMCs were either cryopreserved at -140°C or used fresh in the expansion assay. The QIAamp Micro DNA Kit was used to extract genomic DNA from the CD4+ T cells.

Sequencing input: CD4+ T cells from PBMCs, cultured in vitro. The receptor's source is a human donor in good health. The sequence is built from TRBV19 and TRBJ2-3; possibly the D gene is TRBD2, per 6 matching bases. The DNA sequence is TGTGCCAGTAGGTCCACCCCGGGACTCCCGAAAGATACGCAGTATTTT. Its protein reads: CASRSTPGLPKDTQYF.